The clone carrying this T cell receptor (beta chain) was found a few times. Its antigen is currently unknown. The data are from a study of blood T cells in healthy people across ages. Study-level results: Researchers judged that diversity estimates from one million T cells fell short of true values.

Total RNA extracted from each sample amounted to at least 5 micrograms. The second PCR ran about 6 to 12 cycles with a sample-barcoded 5' primer and J-beta primers. TCRdb reanalysed the 5' RACE reads using MiXCR and keeps one entry per CDR3 protein. The sample lists 750,000 to 850,000 distinct CDR3 sequences, roughly 25% occurring once. The CDR3 length is 17 residues. V dropped 7 bases and J dropped 6 bases, with 26 bases sitting between them. Germline loops: CDR1 MNHNS, CDR2 SASEGT. These data also formed part of another study, on T cells of mothers and their children. That publication notes: Several children and their three healthy Caucasian mothers were the donors. Per mother, over 8 million TCR beta CDR3 reads were obtained; per child, about 3 million.

Specimen: blood. The receptor was isolated from a boy between 5 and 17 years old in good health. The chain carries TRBV6-1 and TRBJ2-3; D is tentatively TRBD1 or TRBD2 (5 bases each). The CDR3 DNA reads as TGTGCCAGCACCACCCGAGGGGAAGCCGGAGGTGGGGATACGCAGTATTTT. Encoded protein: CASTTRGEAGGGDTQYF.